This section outlines one TCR beta chain sequence together with its context. This record belongs to a study of blood T cell repertoires in COVID-19. Participants' own reports of clinical history determined their cohort assignment. Data came from immunoSEQ multiplex PCR; TCRdb stores just in-frame clones and leaves some out. The table lists approximately 250,000 clones, around 93% of them singletons. CDR1 MGHDK and CDR2 SYGVNS come from the germline V gene. Trimming removed 8 bases from V and 4 bases from J; junction bases left unmatched: 7. The CDR3 sequence is 14 residues long. The sequence came from a man aged 40-55 years who had been exposed to COVID-19. The sequenced material came from PBMCs or T cells enriched from blood (not recorded which). The chain uses TRBV25-1 and TRBJ1-1, with 10 bases identical to TRBD1. The DNA of the CDR3 is TGTGCCAGCCAGCGGACAGGGGGGAGCACTGAAGCTTTCTTT. Its translation: CASQRTGGSTEAFF.